These 8 T cell receptor beta chains were sequenced from one sample in a study of blood T cell repertoires in COVID-19. Using immunoSEQ multiplex PCR, the repertoire was profiled, and TCRdb retains in-frame clones only, with some absent. The sample carries about 260,000 clones, approximately 89% recorded once. What was sequenced was peripheral blood. These TCRs come from a woman in her forties or fifties with acute or convalescent COVID-19.

The CDR3 loop is CAIRSLDRGYYSNQPQHF. Written as DNA, the CDR3 is TGTGCCATCAGATCCCTGGACAGGGGATATTATAGCAATCAGCCCCAGCATTTT. This chain joins TRBV19 and TRBJ1-5, with 9 bases matching TRBD1. Germline V gene sequence: CDR1 LNHDA, CDR2 SQIVND (reference sequence). The CDR3 consists of 18 residues. The ends lost 10 bases at V and 0 bases at J; junction bases unmatched: 16.

The CDR3, as DNA: TGTGCCAGTATCCCCAAAGGTGCGGCAAGCTCCTACAATGAGCAGTTCTTC. Residues: CASIPKGAASSYNEQFF. V is TRBV19 and J is TRBJ2-1, with D uncertain. V lost 7 bases to trimming and J lost 0 bases, with 19 bases between them. Germline CDR1 is LNHDA and CDR2 is SQIVND (reference sequence). CDR3 size: 17 residues.

The genes are TRBV2 and TRBJ2-7, with 9 bases lining up with TRBD1. With V trimmed by 6 bases and J by 2 bases, 2 bases remained unmatched. Germline CDR1 and CDR2: SNHLY and FYNNEI. This CDR3 region has 13 residues. The CDR3, as DNA: TGTGCCAGCAGACGGACAGGGGCCTACGAGCAGTACTTC. Its protein product is CASRRTGAYEQYF.

The V and J genes are TRBV7-3 and TRBJ2-3, with 8 bases lining up with TRBD1. Germline-derived CDR1 and CDR2 are SGHTA and FQGTGA. The CDR3 has 15 residues. V lost 5 bases, J lost 1 base, and 5 bases stayed unmatched. This CDR3 is CASSAVGQGTDTQYF. As DNA, the CDR3 is TGTGCCAGCAGCGCGGTGGGACAGGGCACAGATACGCAGTATTTT.

This clone was seen more than once but under ten times. The rearrangement joins TRBV24-1 to TRBJ1-1, with unresolved D. V was trimmed by 1 base and J by 0 bases, leaving 11 bases between them. The CDR3 covers 16 residues. Germline V gives CDR1 KGHDR, CDR2 SFDVKD. The CDR3 nucleotides are TGTGCCACCAGTGATTTACGAACCGGTTTGAACACTGAAGCTTTCTTT. Translation: CATSDLRTGLNTEAFF.

The chain uses TRBV7-2 and TRBJ2-5; D is perhaps TRBD2 (6 bases). The germline V gene has CDR1 SGHTA and CDR2 FQGNSA. Between the trimmed V and J ends, which lost 11 bases and 7 bases, there was a span of 14 bases. This CDR3 has 11 amino acids. CDR3 sequence reads: CAGGTEGTQYF. Written as DNA, the CDR3 is TGTGCCGGAGGGACGGAGGGGACCCAGTACTTC.

J is TRBJ2-7 and V is TRBV10-2; no clear D. The CDR3 contains 15 residues. The germline V gene encodes CDR1 WSHSY and CDR2 SAAADI. Deletions cut 3 bases from V and 0 bases from J, with 12 bases between. CDR3 sequence: CASSDSLRSSYEQYF. In nucleotides, the CDR3 is TGCGCCAGCAGTGACTCCTTGAGAAGCTCCTACGAGCAGTACTTC.

The CDR3 loop reads CASSLGAAYGYTF. CDR3 nucleotides: TGTGCCAGCAGCTTGGGGGCAGCCTATGGCTACACCTTC. V usage is TRBV5-6 and J usage is TRBJ1-2; D remains unclear. Germline CDR1 SGHDT, CDR2 YYEEEE. The V end was cut by 0 bases, the J end by 4 bases, with 7 bases between. The CDR3 contains 13 residues.